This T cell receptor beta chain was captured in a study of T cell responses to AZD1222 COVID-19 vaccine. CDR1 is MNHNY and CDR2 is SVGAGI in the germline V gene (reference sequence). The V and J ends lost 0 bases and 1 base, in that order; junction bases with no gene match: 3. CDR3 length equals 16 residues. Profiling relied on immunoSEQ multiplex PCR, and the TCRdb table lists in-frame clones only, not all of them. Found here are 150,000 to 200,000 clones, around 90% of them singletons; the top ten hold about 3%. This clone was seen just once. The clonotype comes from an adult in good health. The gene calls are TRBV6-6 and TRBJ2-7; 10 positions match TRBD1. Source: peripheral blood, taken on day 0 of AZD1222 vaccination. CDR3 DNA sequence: TGTGCCAGCAGTTACTCGCAGGGACAGGGGTCCTACGAGCAGTACTTC. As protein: CASSYSQGQGSYEQYF.